This T cell receptor beta chain was captured by sequencing in a study of T cell responses to AZD1222 COVID-19 vaccine (dated by TCRdb to the early 2020s). The study in broad terms: AZD1222 recipients with second doses at about 4 weeks or about 12 weeks were pooled, because spike-specific TCR depth and breadth did not differ between schedules. Trial participants were enrolled by age into subgroups of 18-55, 56-69 and 70-plus years, and roughly 160, 29 and 62 TCR-sequenced participants, respectively, were included in these subgroups. TCR sequencing covered more than 230 trial participants: 200 to 210 given two doses of AZD1222 and 26 given two doses of MenACWY control vaccine.

Taken from the germline V gene (reference sequence), the CDR1 and CDR2 loops are SEHNR and FQNEAQ. V and J are truncated by 5 bases and 3 bases respectively, leaving an intervening sequence of 8 bases. Spanning cysteine to phenylalanine, the CDR3 consists of 12 amino acids. Of all the DNA, just the CDR3 is kept, 36 bases in frame from base 1. Overall study results and their limits: Only a handful of AZD1222 recipients were SARS-CoV-2 seropositive at baseline, limiting conclusions about previously exposed vaccinees. In the small 56-69-year group, the increase in depth fell short of significance, most likely because of low power. CD4 TCRs associated with the vaccine covered the entire spike protein, and the dominant responses were in regions 160-218 and 743-854. Reportedly, close to half of the unique spike-specific TCRs recognized epitopes lying outside the regions that are mutated in the B.1.351 and B.1.1.7 variants. Because no day 14 peak-response samples were available, repertoires were characterized only after the peak T cell response. Participants were mostly white British and included more females than males, and it was suggested by the authors that clonal diversity may have been underestimated. Spike-specific TCR breadth and depth rose significantly after two AZD1222 doses compared with day 0 and with MenACWY recipients.

The meaning of the sample's time point label: baseline before first vaccination. Vaccinee samples came from UK trials COV001 and COV002, including a single-blind randomized controlled phase 2/3 trial of AZD1222 (ChAdOx1 nCoV-19) in healthy adults. For TCRbeta chain sequencing, PBMC samples were collected from trial participants at day 0 and at day 28 after the second dose. For this clone: The specificity of this receptor is unknown. It has no much larger one-base neighbor in the sample; base qualities were not kept.

The CDR3 regions of human TCRbeta chains were subjected to immunosequencing. The original pipeline was this. TCRs in the repertoires were compared against a reference library of SARS-CoV-2-specific TCRs that had been generated with the MIRA antigen-specificity platform. Breadth was defined as the fraction of unique TCRs that were SARS-CoV-2-associated. Depth was defined as the fraction of total T cells that were SARS-CoV-2-associated. Each spike-specific TCR was assigned to its reactive spike region and to a CD4 or CD8 class using the MIRA data. Log10-transformed breadth and depth values were compared by one-way ANOVA with Sidak's multiple comparisons tests. TCRdb holds this immuneACCESS table with in-frame rearrangements only. Some clones are missing; in checked studies, unresolved V genes explain under half, and the rest has no known cause. That table gives V, J and clone size, and the DNA gave D and trimming. Within this sample are more than 100,000 clones, with about 88% of them counted one time only. About 10% of the sample goes to the ten largest clones.

Recombination linked TRBV7-9 to TRBJ2-7; the D segment could be TRBD1, given 6 matching bases. The material was peripheral blood, obtained on day 0 of AZD1222 vaccination. The sequence came from an adult in good health. Here the CDR3 is given as CASSKQGYEQYF. In nucleotides, the sequence is TGTGCCAGCAGCAAACAGGGCTACGAGCAGTACTTC.